This is a list of T cell receptor beta chains from one sample in a study of blood T cell repertoires in COVID-19. Clones were read by immunoSEQ multiplex PCR, and TCRdb kept only the in-frame ones, dropping some. Of roughly 250,000 clones in the sample, approximately 78% were seen once. Input material: peripheral blood. All receptors derive from a woman aged 55-75 years with active or convalescent COVID-19. Each CDR3 is given with its conserved first and last residue. The order of the fields is V gene, D gene, J gene, CDR3 protein. A D gene is named only where the DNA matches it firmly.

>TRBV18|.|TRBJ1-2
CASSLGDYGYTF
>TRBV7-9|TRBD1|TRBJ1-3
CASTWQTGGTGNTIYF
>TRBV5-6|TRBD1|TRBJ1-5
CASSRTGGSNQPQHF
>TRBV6-6|.|TRBJ1-1
CASSYRGSNTEAFF
>TRBV27|TRBD2|TRBJ2-1
CASSPLTSGGGNEQFF
>TRBV4-1|TRBD1|TRBJ1-6
CASSQDLGRGSYSPLHF
>TRBV7-3|TRBD1|TRBJ1-1
CASSLNRDRLNTEAFF
>TRBV13|.|TRBJ2-5
CASSFISPQETQYF
>TRBV30|.|TRBJ1-4
CAIIPRQPRTNEKLFF
>TRBV5-1|.|TRBJ1-3
CASSLVPDRSGNTIYF
>TRBV19|.|TRBJ2-5
CASKAGTQETQYF
>TRBV5-1|TRBD2|TRBJ2-3
CASSLELAGTDTQYF
>TRBV10-3|TRBD1|TRBJ1-2
CAISSNDRANYGYTF
>TRBV19|.|TRBJ1-5
CATTKGRQGWGQPQHF
>TRBV9|.|TRBJ2-7
CASSVGVEGEQYF
>TRBV2|.|TRBJ2-5
CASSADRKQETQYF
>TRBV7-9|TRBD1|TRBJ2-7
CASSRDRGIGEQYF
>TRBV10-3|TRBD2|TRBJ2-7
CAINRLAGGLHEQYF
>TRBV2|.|TRBJ2-2
CASSSERGTGELFF
>TRBV2|.|TRBJ1-2
CASSEMSDYGYTF
>TRBV30|.|TRBJ1-4
CAWRSVGEKLFF
>TRBV27|.|TRBJ2-3
CASSLGAPDTQYF
>TRBV5-4|TRBD2|TRBJ2-5
CASSSPGGSETQYF
>TRBV5-1|.|TRBJ1-3
CASSLGANRPISGNTIYF
>TRBV6-5|.|TRBJ2-7
CASSYSLPDSPYEQYF
>TRBV6-6|.|TRBJ1-2
CASSYSKGAANYGYTF
>TRBV10-3|.|TRBJ1-2
CAIKPDTNYGYTF
>TRBV6-5|TRBD1|TRBJ1-6
CASTRQGGGNSPLHF
>TRBV7-9|.|TRBJ2-1
CASSQEGNEQFF